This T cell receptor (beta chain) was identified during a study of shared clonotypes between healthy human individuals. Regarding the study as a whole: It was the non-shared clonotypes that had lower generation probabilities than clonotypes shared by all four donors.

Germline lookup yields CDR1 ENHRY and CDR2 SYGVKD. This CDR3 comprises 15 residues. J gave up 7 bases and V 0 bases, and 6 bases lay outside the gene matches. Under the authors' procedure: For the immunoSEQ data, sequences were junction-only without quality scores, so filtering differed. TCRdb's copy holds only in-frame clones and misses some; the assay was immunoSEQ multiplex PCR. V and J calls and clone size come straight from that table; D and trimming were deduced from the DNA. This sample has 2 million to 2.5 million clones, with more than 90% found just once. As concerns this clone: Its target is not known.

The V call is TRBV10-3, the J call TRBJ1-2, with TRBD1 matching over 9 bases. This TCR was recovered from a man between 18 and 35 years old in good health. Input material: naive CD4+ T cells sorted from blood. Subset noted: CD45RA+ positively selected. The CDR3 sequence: CAISESPDRGGGYTF. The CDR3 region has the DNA TGTGCCATCAGTGAGTCGCCCGACAGGGGGGGTGGCTACACCTTC.